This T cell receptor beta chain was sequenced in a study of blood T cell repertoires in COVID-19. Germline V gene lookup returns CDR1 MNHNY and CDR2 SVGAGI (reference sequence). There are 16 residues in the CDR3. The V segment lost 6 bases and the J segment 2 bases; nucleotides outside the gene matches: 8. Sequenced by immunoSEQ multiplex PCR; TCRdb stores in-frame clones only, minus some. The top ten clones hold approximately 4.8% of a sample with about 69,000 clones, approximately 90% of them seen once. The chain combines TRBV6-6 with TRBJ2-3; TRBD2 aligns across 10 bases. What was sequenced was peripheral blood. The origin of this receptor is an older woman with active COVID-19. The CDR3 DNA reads TGTGCCAGCAGCCTCGTAGCGGGAGGACCCACAGATACGCAGTATTTT. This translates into CASSLVAGGPTDTQYF.